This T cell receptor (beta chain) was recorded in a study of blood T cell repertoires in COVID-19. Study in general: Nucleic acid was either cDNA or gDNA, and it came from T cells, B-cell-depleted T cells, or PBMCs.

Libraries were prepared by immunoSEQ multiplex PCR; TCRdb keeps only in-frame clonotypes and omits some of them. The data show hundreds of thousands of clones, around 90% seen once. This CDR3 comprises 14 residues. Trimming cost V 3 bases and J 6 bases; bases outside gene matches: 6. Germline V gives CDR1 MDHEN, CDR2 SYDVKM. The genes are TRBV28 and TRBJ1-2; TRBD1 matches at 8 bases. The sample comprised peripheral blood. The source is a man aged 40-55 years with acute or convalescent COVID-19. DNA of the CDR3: TGTGCCAGCAGTTTTTTGGACAGGGTCGATGGCTACACCTTC. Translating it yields CASSFLDRVDGYTF.